The rows below give T cell receptor beta chains drawn from one sample of a study of blood T cell repertoires in COVID-19. Profiled with immunoSEQ multiplex PCR; TCRdb holds only in-frame clones, not every one. This repertoire shows 190,000 or so clones, approximately 86% found once; its top ten account for around 2.7%. Sequencing was carried out using peripheral blood. The origin of the receptors is a man aged 40-50 years with active or convalescent COVID-19. Each CDR3 is given with its conserved first and last residue. A D gene is named only where the DNA matches it firmly. A clone size is listed for some rows: how often the clone was seen (once, few, many), or a class if it is expanded.

J,V,D,size,CDR3,DNA
TRBJ2-2,TRBV5-4,TRBD2,.,CASSLQLAGGTGELFF,TGTGCCAGCAGCTTGCAACTAGCGGGGGGCACCGGGGAGCTGTTTTTT
TRBJ1-1,TRBV15,.,.,CATSRGGVNTEAFF,TGTGCCACCAGCAGAGGGGGGGTGAACACTGAAGCTTTCTTT
TRBJ1-2,TRBV30,.,once,CAWSRLGGYTF,TGTGCCTGGAGCCGTTTGGGCGGCTACACCTTC
TRBJ2-7,TRBV4-1,TRBD2,once,CASSQIAGGRVEQYF,TGCGCCAGCAGCCAAATAGCGGGGGGGCGAGTCGAGCAGTACTTC
TRBJ2-2,TRBV7-6,TRBD1,.,CASSLGQGAYTGELFF,TGTGCCAGCAGCTTAGGACAGGGGGCCTACACCGGGGAGCTGTTTTTT
TRBJ1-6,TRBV19,TRBD1,.,CASTPDREGNSPLHF,TGTGCCAGTACCCCGGACAGGGAGGGTAATTCACCCCTCCACTTT
TRBJ2-5,TRBV28,TRBD1,.,CASSRGTGEETQYF,TGTGCCAGCAGTCGGGGGACAGGGGAAGAGACCCAGTACTTC
TRBJ1-1,TRBV18,.,few,CASSPERETEAFF,TGTGCCAGCTCGCCGGAGCGTGAGACTGAAGCTTTCTTT
TRBJ1-1,TRBV18,.,few,CASSPTKTPANTEAFF,TGTGCCAGCTCACCGACAAAGACACCAGCGAACACTGAAGCTTTCTTT
TRBJ2-5,TRBV4-1,TRBD1,.,CASSQGLQGSETQYF,TGCGCCAGCAGCCAAGGGCTACAGGGGAGCGAGACCCAGTACTTC
TRBJ2-3,TRBV11-1,.,once,CASSGGIQVTDTQYF,TGTGCCAGCAGCGGGGGCATACAGGTCACAGATACGCAGTATTTT
TRBJ2-7,TRBV12-5,.,few,CASGLGPAGSYYEQYF,TGTGCTAGTGGTTTGGGACCGGCGGGGTCTTACTACGAGCAGTACTTC
TRBJ2-1,TRBV7-2,TRBD1,.,CASSLASTGTGVYNEQFF,TGTGCCAGCAGCTTAGCCTCAACCGGGACAGGAGTTTACAATGAGCAGTTCTTC
TRBJ1-3,TRBV7-6,.,.,CASGGSSGNTIYF,TGTGCCAGCGGGGGGAGCTCTGGAAACACCATATATTTT
TRBJ2-7,TRBV29-1,TRBD2,.,CSADGGGAYEQYF,TGCAGCGCTGATGGCGGGGGGGCCTACGAGCAGTACTTC
TRBJ2-5,TRBV5-1,TRBD1,.,CASSLGDRKKETQYF,TGCGCCAGCAGCTTGGGGGACAGGAAAAAAGAGACCCAGTACTTC
TRBJ1-2,TRBV24-1,TRBD1,once,CATSDRGQGSYTF,TGTGCCACCAGTGATCGGGGACAGGGGAGCTACACCTTC
TRBJ2-3,TRBV29-1,.,.,CSVENSSSTDTQYF,TGCAGCGTTGAGAATAGTTCTAGCACAGATACGCAGTATTTT
TRBJ2-7,TRBV18,TRBD1,few,CASSPRQGYEQYF,TGTGCCAGCTCACCGAGACAGGGCTACGAGCAGTACTTC
TRBJ1-5,TRBV19,TRBD1,.,CASSRTVGTGQPQHF,TGTGCCAGTAGTCGGACAGTAGGGACAGGGCAGCCCCAGCATTTT
TRBJ1-1,TRBV7-3,.,.,CASSKQGLTEAFF,TGTGCCAGCAGCAAACAGGGACTAACTGAAGCTTTCTTT
TRBJ1-4,TRBV7-2,.,.,CASSTLEKLFF,TGTGCCAGCAGCACTTTGGAAAAACTGTTTTTT
TRBJ1-4,TRBV5-1,.,.,CASSLQGNEKLFF,TGCGCCAGCAGCTTACAGGGAAATGAAAAACTGTTTTTT
TRBJ2-4,TRBV11-2,TRBD2,.,CASSPWGGFQDIQYF,TGTGCCAGCAGCCCATGGGGGGGGTTCCAAGACATTCAGTACTTC
TRBJ1-5,TRBV10-3,.,.,CAISNNRNQPQHF,TGTGCCATCAGCAACAACAGGAATCAGCCCCAGCATTTT
TRBJ1-5,TRBV6-5,.,.,CASSYSTRGGQPQHF,TGTGCCAGCAGTTACTCAACGAGGGGGGGTCAGCCCCAGCATTTT
TRBJ1-1,TRBV7-3,TRBD1,.,CASSLNRGVGEAFF,TGTGCCAGCAGCTTAAACAGGGGAGTAGGAGAAGCTTTCTTT
TRBJ2-3,TRBV18,.,.,CASSDSSTDTQYF,TGTGCCAGCTCGGACAGTAGCACAGATACGCAGTATTTT
TRBJ1-1,TRBV5-1,.,.,CASSLLAQPNTEAFF,TGCGCCAGCAGCTTGTTGGCACAGCCCAACACTGAAGCTTTCTTT
TRBJ2-5,TRBV12-3/TRBV12-4,TRBD2,.,CASRGDPETQYF,TGTGCCAGCCGGGGGGACCCCGAGACCCAGTACTTC
TRBJ1-1,TRBV18,TRBD1,.,CASSPGQGMAFF,TGTGCCAGCTCACCCGGACAGGGAATGGCTTTCTTT
TRBJ2-6,TRBV11-2,TRBD1,.,CASGQEPSGANVLTF,TGTGCCAGCGGACAGGAGCCCTCTGGGGCCAACGTCCTGACTTTC
TRBJ2-1,TRBV5-6,.,.,CASAKDSLGNEQFF,TGTGCCAGCGCAAAGGACAGCCTGGGCAATGAGCAGTTCTTC
TRBJ2-1,TRBV9,TRBD1,.,CASSVGTGVYEQFF,TGTGCCAGCAGCGTTGGGACAGGGGTGTATGAGCAGTTCTTC
TRBJ1-1,TRBV5-1,TRBD1,.,CASSSTTGYTEAFF,TGCGCCAGCAGCTCGACGACAGGGTACACTGAAGCTTTCTTT
TRBJ2-3,TRBV5-5,TRBD2,.,CASSSKSAGGADTQYF,TGTGCCAGCAGCTCGAAATCCGCCGGGGGGGCAGATACGCAGTATTTT
TRBJ1-2,TRBV11-2,.,.,CASSLEQIGYTF,TGTGCCAGCAGCTTAGAACAGATTGGCTACACCTTC
TRBJ2-2,TRBV5-5,.,.,CASSFWGGAGELFF,TGTGCCAGCAGCTTTTGGGGGGGCGCCGGGGAGCTGTTTTTT
TRBJ1-1,TRBV21-1,.,.,CASSLQGANTEAFF,TGTGCCAGCAGCTTACAGGGTGCGAACACTGAAGCTTTCTTT
TRBJ1-3,TRBV6-5,TRBD1,.,CATLKGQGENTIYF,TGTGCTACCTTAAAGGGACAGGGGGAAAACACCATATATTTT
TRBJ1-1,TRBV19,TRBD1,.,CASSIGLQGAGEAFF,TGTGCCAGTAGTATAGGACTACAGGGGGCTGGTGAAGCTTTCTTT
TRBJ1-2,TRBV6-5,.,once,CASRPGRGEGYTF,TGTGCCAGCAGACCCGGCAGGGGTGAAGGCTACACCTTC
TRBJ2-3,TRBV5-1,.,.,CASSNRTDTQYF,TGCGCCAGCTCTAATCGCACAGATACGCAGTATTTT
TRBJ2-7,TRBV11-2,.,.,CASSLVGGYEQYF,TGTGCCAGCAGCTTAGTAGGCGGCTACGAGCAGTACTTC
TRBJ1-5,TRBV6-5,.,.,CATHGGSNQPQHF,TGTGCCACCCACGGGGGAAGCAATCAGCCCCAGCATTTT
TRBJ1-5,TRBV4-2,TRBD1,.,CASSQEGTGGQQPQHF,TGTGCCAGCAGCCAAGAAGGGACAGGGGGCCAACAGCCCCAGCATTTT